This T cell receptor (beta chain) was obtained from a study of CD8 T cells in Susac syndrome. Study as a whole: Patients with Susac syndrome had blood drawn and were at that point therapy-naive, on corticosteroids, or on intravenous immunoglobulin alone.

The study sequenced TCR beta in blood CD8+ and CD4+ T cells. In Susac syndrome patients, recently defined diagnostic criteria for definite or probable disease were met. CDR3 length: 14 residues. Per the germline V gene, CDR1 is DFQATT and CDR2 is SNEGSKA (reference sequence). V shed 4 bases and J shed 0 bases, with 10 bases lying between them. Reverse transcription of roughly 0.5 to 1 ug RNA was performed with random hexamers. It was immunoSEQ multiplex PCR that amplified TCR beta CDR3 across 54 Vbeta and 13 Jbeta. TCRdb re-called the immunoSEQ multiplex PCR reads with MiXCR, one entry per CDR3 protein. The sample includes about 170,000 distinct CDR3 sequences, 90% to 97% seen only once; the top ten take around 0.12%.

The source is a human donor with Susac syndrome. The genes are TRBV20-1 and TRBJ2-4; the D is unclear. The sample consisted of CD4+ T cells from PBMCs. The CDR3 spells CSATPDSAKNIQYF. CDR3 nucleotides: TGCAGTGCTACCCCTGACTCAGCCAAAAACATTCAGTACTTC.